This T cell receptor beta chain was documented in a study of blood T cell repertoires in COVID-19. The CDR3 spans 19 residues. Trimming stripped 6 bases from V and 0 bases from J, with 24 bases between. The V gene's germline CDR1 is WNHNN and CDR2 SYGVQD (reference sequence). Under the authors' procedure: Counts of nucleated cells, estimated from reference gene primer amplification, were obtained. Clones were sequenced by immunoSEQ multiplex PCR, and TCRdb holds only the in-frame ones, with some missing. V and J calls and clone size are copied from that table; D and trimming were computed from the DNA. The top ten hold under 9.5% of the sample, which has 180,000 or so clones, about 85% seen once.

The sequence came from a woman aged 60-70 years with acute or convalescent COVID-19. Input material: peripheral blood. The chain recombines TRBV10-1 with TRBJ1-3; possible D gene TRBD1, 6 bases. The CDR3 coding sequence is TGCGCCAGCAGACAGACAGGTCGACCTCCCGTGAGCTCTGGAAACACCATATATTTT. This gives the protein CASRQTGRPPVSSGNTIYF.